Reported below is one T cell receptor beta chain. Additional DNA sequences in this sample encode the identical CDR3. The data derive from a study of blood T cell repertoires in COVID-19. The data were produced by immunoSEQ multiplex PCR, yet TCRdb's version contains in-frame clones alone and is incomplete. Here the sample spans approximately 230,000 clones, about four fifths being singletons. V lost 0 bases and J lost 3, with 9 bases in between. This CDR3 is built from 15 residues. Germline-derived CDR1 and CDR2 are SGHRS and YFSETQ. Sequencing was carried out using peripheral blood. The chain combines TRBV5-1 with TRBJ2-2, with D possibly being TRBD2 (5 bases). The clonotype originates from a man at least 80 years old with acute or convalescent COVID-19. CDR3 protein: CASSLAGLDTGELFF. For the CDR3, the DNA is TGCGCCAGCAGCTTGGCGGGGTTGGACACCGGGGAGCTGTTTTTT.